This is a list of T cell receptor beta chains from one sample in a study of cytomegalovirus exposure and HLA in healthy donors. Repertoires were generated with immunoSEQ multiplex PCR, while TCRdb's copy carries only in-frame clones and drops some. In the table there are 95,000 to 130,000 clones, roughly a tenth of which are singletons. Sequenced: PBMCs. All receptors derive from a man aged 25-45 years in good health and CMV-seronegative. CDR3s include the opening cysteine and the closing phenylalanine or tryptophan. Each record gives: V gene, J gene, D gene, clone size, CDR3 DNA, CDR3 protein. A D gene is named only where the DNA matches it firmly. Part of the rows lack a size; the others show once, few, many or a class for expanded clones.

v_call: TRBV15; j_call: TRBJ2-5; d_call: -; clone_size: -; cdr3_nt: TGTGCCACCAGCAGAGATCAGGGATTACAAGAGACCCAGTACTTC; cdr3_aa: CATSRDQGLQETQYF
v_call: TRBV11-2; j_call: TRBJ2-7; d_call: -; clone_size: -; cdr3_nt: TGTGCCAGCAGCCCTCGGACACTAACAGTGGAGTTGTTCTTC; cdr3_aa: CASSPRTLTVELFF
v_call: TRBV11-3; j_call: TRBJ2-2; d_call: TRBD2; clone_size: -; cdr3_nt: TGTGCCAGCAGCTTAGATCGGGGGGGGAGGACCGGGGAGCTGTTTTTT; cdr3_aa: CASSLDRGGRTGELFF
v_call: TRBV9; j_call: TRBJ2-7; d_call: TRBD2; clone_size: -; cdr3_nt: TGTGCCAGCAGCGATGGGGGGGGATTCTACGAGCAGTACTTC; cdr3_aa: CASSDGGGFYEQYF
v_call: TRBV7-9; j_call: TRBJ2-4; d_call: -; clone_size: few; cdr3_nt: TGTGCCAGCAGCCCGCTCCGGACACCGAGCAAAAACATTCAGTACTTC; cdr3_aa: CASSPLRTPSKNIQYF
v_call: TRBV6-1; j_call: TRBJ1-2; d_call: TRBD1; clone_size: few; cdr3_nt: TGTGCCAGCAGTCCCCGGGACAGGGGAAACTATGGCTACACCTTC; cdr3_aa: CASSPRDRGNYGYTF
v_call: TRBV7-9; j_call: TRBJ2-7; d_call: TRBD1; clone_size: -; cdr3_nt: TGTGCCAGCAGCTTCGCAGGGGGCTCCTACGAGCAGTACTTC; cdr3_aa: CASSFAGGSYEQYF
v_call: TRBV5-1; j_call: TRBJ2-1; d_call: TRBD2; clone_size: few; cdr3_nt: TGCGCCAGCAGCAGTCAGGCGACTAGCGCCTTAAGCTCCTACAATGAGCAGTTCTTC; cdr3_aa: CASSSQATSALSSYNEQFF
v_call: TRBV6-5; j_call: TRBJ1-1; d_call: -; clone_size: few; cdr3_nt: TGTGCCAGCAGTCGGGGTGGCCTGGGCACTGAAGCTTTCTTT; cdr3_aa: CASSRGGLGTEAFF
v_call: TRBV18; j_call: TRBJ1-2; d_call: -; clone_size: -; cdr3_nt: TGTGCCAGCTCACCATCGACCAGAGGAACTAACTATGGCTACACCTTC; cdr3_aa: CASSPSTRGTNYGYTF
v_call: TRBV6-4; j_call: TRBJ2-3; d_call: -; clone_size: few; cdr3_nt: TGTGCCAGCAGTGACTCAGGGGGGGCCACAGATACGCAGTATTTT; cdr3_aa: CASSDSGGATDTQYF
v_call: TRBV5-1; j_call: TRBJ1-4; d_call: -; clone_size: -; cdr3_nt: TGCGCCAGCAGCAGAGATAGCCAGGGTGGCGGTGAAAAACTGTTTTTT; cdr3_aa: CASSRDSQGGGEKLFF
v_call: TRBV9; j_call: TRBJ2-5; d_call: TRBD2; clone_size: -; cdr3_nt: TGTGCCAGCAGCGTAGACCGCGGGAGAGGGGAGACCCAGTACTTC; cdr3_aa: CASSVDRGRGETQYF
v_call: TRBV27; j_call: TRBJ2-7; d_call: -; clone_size: -; cdr3_nt: TGTGCCAGCAGTTTTCTCCGGACATCGCCTCAAGGGCCCTCCTACGAGCAGTACTTC; cdr3_aa: CASSFLRTSPQGPSYEQYF
v_call: TRBV10-3; j_call: TRBJ1-6; d_call: TRBD1; clone_size: -; cdr3_nt: TGTGCCATCAGTACGACCCTGACAGGGGGTTCACCCCTCCACTTT; cdr3_aa: CAISTTLTGGSPLHF
v_call: TRBV23-1; j_call: TRBJ1-2; d_call: TRBD1; clone_size: few; cdr3_nt: TGCGCCAGCAGTCAATCCACCCAGGGGGGCTATGGCTACACCTTC; cdr3_aa: CASSQSTQGGYGYTF
v_call: TRBV11-3; j_call: TRBJ2-7; d_call: TRBD1; clone_size: few; cdr3_nt: TGTGCCAGCAGCTCCAGGGACAGGGGCGCGGACGAGCAGTACTTC; cdr3_aa: CASSSRDRGADEQYF
v_call: TRBV6-6; j_call: TRBJ1-6; d_call: -; clone_size: -; cdr3_nt: TGTGCCAGCAGCCGGGACACCGATAATTCACCCCTCCACTTT; cdr3_aa: CASSRDTDNSPLHF
v_call: TRBV15; j_call: TRBJ1-2; d_call: TRBD1; clone_size: -; cdr3_nt: TGTGCCACCAGCAGAAAAAGACCGGGACAGGGATATGGCTACACCTTC; cdr3_aa: CATSRKRPGQGYGYTF
v_call: TRBV11-3; j_call: TRBJ2-3; d_call: -; clone_size: -; cdr3_nt: TGTGCCAGCAGCTTGGGGGGAGATACGCAGTATTTT; cdr3_aa: CASSLGGDTQYF
v_call: TRBV19; j_call: TRBJ1-1; d_call: TRBD1; clone_size: few; cdr3_nt: TGTGCCAGTAGTTTACAGGGGGCAACTGAAGCTTTCTTT; cdr3_aa: CASSLQGATEAFF
v_call: TRBV4-1; j_call: TRBJ1-5; d_call: -; clone_size: few; cdr3_nt: TGCGCCAGCAGCTCTTACCCAGGGCCCCCCAATCAGCCCCAGCATTTT; cdr3_aa: CASSSYPGPPNQPQHF
v_call: TRBV19; j_call: TRBJ2-5; d_call: TRBD1; clone_size: -; cdr3_nt: TGTGCCAGTAAGGAGACAGGGTTCAGGGAGACCCAGTACTTC; cdr3_aa: CASKETGFRETQYF
v_call: TRBV28; j_call: TRBJ2-5; d_call: -; clone_size: -; cdr3_nt: TGTGCCAGCAAGGAGCGGGCAGCTCAAGAGACCCAGTACTTC; cdr3_aa: CASKERAAQETQYF
v_call: TRBV30; j_call: TRBJ1-1; d_call: TRBD1; clone_size: few; cdr3_nt: TGTGCCTGGTGCCGGGACAGGGGAGACACTGAAGCTTTCTTT; cdr3_aa: CAWCRDRGDTEAFF
v_call: TRBV7-9; j_call: TRBJ1-1; d_call: -; clone_size: few; cdr3_nt: TGTGCCAGCAGCTGGGGGGACACTGAAGCTTTCTTT; cdr3_aa: CASSWGDTEAFF
v_call: TRBV18; j_call: TRBJ2-7; d_call: TRBD1; clone_size: few; cdr3_nt: TGTGCCAGCTCACCACCGGGACAGGGTGCCTACGAGCAGTACTTC; cdr3_aa: CASSPPGQGAYEQYF
v_call: TRBV7-6; j_call: TRBJ1-3; d_call: -; clone_size: few; cdr3_nt: TGTGCCAGCAGCCCCACACCCGGGGGAAACACCATATATTTT; cdr3_aa: CASSPTPGGNTIYF
v_call: TRBV18; j_call: TRBJ2-5; d_call: -; clone_size: -; cdr3_nt: TGTGCCAGCTCACCACTAGCGGCATCCAATGATTTAGAGACCCAGTACTTC; cdr3_aa: CASSPLAASNDLETQYF
v_call: TRBV16; j_call: TRBJ2-7; d_call: -; clone_size: few; cdr3_nt: TGTGCCAGCAGCCTCCATCCCTACGAGCAGTACTTC; cdr3_aa: CASSLHPYEQYF
v_call: TRBV6-5; j_call: TRBJ1-5; d_call: TRBD1; clone_size: few; cdr3_nt: TGTGCCAGCAGTTACTCGGCAGGGGGGCATCAGCCCCAGCATTTT; cdr3_aa: CASSYSAGGHQPQHF
v_call: TRBV30; j_call: TRBJ1-3; d_call: -; clone_size: -; cdr3_nt: TGTGCCTGGAGTGGGGAGATCTCTGGAAACACCATATATTTT; cdr3_aa: CAWSGEISGNTIYF
v_call: TRBV4-1; j_call: TRBJ2-1; d_call: -; clone_size: few; cdr3_nt: TGCGCCAGCAGCCAAGGGAAACGGGGAGGTAGGTCCTTCTACAATGAGCAGTTCTTC; cdr3_aa: CASSQGKRGGRSFYNEQFF
v_call: TRBV4-1; j_call: TRBJ1-2; d_call: TRBD1; clone_size: few; cdr3_nt: TGCGCCAGCAGCCCTGGACAGGGGCGAGACTATGGCTACACCTTC; cdr3_aa: CASSPGQGRDYGYTF
v_call: TRBV5-1; j_call: TRBJ2-2; d_call: -; clone_size: -; cdr3_nt: TGCGCCAGCAGCTGGCGGGCGCGAGAAATCGGCGGGGAGCTGTTTTTT; cdr3_aa: CASSWRAREIGGELFF
v_call: TRBV14; j_call: TRBJ1-2; d_call: -; clone_size: few; cdr3_nt: TGTGCCAGCAGCCAATTCCGCCGGGGCTACACCTTC; cdr3_aa: CASSQFRRGYTF
v_call: TRBV23-1; j_call: TRBJ2-2; d_call: -; clone_size: -; cdr3_nt: TGCGCCAGCATCTGGAGGGCAGGCACCGTGGAGCTGTTTTTT; cdr3_aa: CASIWRAGTVELFF
v_call: TRBV9; j_call: TRBJ2-3; d_call: TRBD2; clone_size: -; cdr3_nt: TGTGCCAGCAGCGGGACTCTAGCGGCAACAGATACGCAGTATTTT; cdr3_aa: CASSGTLAATDTQYF
v_call: TRBV2; j_call: TRBJ1-3; d_call: TRBD1; clone_size: few; cdr3_nt: TGTGCCAGCAGTGAAGAGGTACAGGGGAATGGAAACACCATATATTTT; cdr3_aa: CASSEEVQGNGNTIYF
v_call: TRBV28; j_call: TRBJ1-1; d_call: TRBD1; clone_size: -; cdr3_nt: TGTGCCACTTCACAGGGGGTAGTCACTGAAGCTTTCTTT; cdr3_aa: CATSQGVVTEAFF